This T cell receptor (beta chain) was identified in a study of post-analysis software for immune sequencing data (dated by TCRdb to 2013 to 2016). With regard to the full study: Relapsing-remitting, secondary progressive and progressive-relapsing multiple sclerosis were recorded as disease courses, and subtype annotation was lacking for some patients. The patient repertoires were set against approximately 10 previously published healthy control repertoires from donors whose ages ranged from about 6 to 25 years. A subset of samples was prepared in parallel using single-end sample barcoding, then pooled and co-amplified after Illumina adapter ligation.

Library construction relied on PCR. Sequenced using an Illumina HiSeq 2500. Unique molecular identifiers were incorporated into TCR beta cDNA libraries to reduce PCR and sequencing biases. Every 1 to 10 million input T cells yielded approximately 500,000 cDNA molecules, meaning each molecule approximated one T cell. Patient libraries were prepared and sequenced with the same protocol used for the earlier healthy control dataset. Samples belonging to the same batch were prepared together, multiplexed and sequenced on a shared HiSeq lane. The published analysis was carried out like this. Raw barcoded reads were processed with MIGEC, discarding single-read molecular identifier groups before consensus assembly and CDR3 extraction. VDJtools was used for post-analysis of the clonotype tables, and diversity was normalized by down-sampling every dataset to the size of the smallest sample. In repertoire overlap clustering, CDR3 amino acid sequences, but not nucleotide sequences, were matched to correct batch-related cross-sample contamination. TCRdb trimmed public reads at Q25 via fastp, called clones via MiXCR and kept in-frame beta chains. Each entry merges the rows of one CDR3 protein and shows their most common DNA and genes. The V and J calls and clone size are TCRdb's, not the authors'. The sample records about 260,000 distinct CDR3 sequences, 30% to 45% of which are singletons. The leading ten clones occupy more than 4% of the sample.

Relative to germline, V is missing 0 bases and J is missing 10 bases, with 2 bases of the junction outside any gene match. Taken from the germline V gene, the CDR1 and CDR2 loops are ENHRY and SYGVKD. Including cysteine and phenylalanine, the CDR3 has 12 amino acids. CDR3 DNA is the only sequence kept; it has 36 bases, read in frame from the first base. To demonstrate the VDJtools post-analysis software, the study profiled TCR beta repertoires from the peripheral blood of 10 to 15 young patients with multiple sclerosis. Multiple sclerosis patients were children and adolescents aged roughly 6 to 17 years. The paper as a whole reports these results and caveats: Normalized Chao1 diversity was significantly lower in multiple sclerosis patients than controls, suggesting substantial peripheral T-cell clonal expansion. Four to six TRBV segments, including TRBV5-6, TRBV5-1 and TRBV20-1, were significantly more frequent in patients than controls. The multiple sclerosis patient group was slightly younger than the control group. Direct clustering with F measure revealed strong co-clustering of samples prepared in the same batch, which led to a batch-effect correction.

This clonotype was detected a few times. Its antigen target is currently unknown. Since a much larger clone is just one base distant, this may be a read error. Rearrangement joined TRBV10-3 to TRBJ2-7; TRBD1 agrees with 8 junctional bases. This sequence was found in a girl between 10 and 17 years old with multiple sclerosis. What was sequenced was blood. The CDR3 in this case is CAISESGQDQYF. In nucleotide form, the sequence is TGTGCCATCAGTGAGTCGGGACAGGATCAGTACTTC.